This T cell receptor (beta chain) was retrieved from a study of CD8+ T cells in alopecia areata. In regard to this clone: Antigen: not known.

Described treatment: oral pan-JAK inhibitor, 5-10 mg twice daily. Both CD4+ and CD8+ T cells were separated by sorting PBMCs. RNA was isolated and reverse transcribed to cDNA, the sequencing template. TCRdb's copy holds only in-frame clones and misses some; the assay was immunoSEQ multiplex PCR. The repertoire holds around 160,000 clones, with less than 70% as singletons. Overall study findings and caveats: For baseline CD8+ expansion, any link to response stays uncertain with one nonresponder. Sequenced scalp T cells also include alphabeta T cells resident in normal skin.

Between the trimmed V and J ends, which lost 6 bases and 3 bases, there was a span of 12 bases. The CDR3 extends over 13 amino acids. Germline lookup yields CDR1 MGHRA and CDR2 YSYEKL. The sample here was CD4+ T cells sorted from blood, taken at week 24, from a patient treated with tofacitinib. V gene TRBV4-1 combines with J gene TRBJ2-7; D is undetermined. This receptor was identified in a human donor with alopecia areata. The CDR3: CASSLRWGYEQYF. The CDR3, as DNA: TGCGCCAGCAGTCTCCGGTGGGGCTACGAGCAGTACTTC.